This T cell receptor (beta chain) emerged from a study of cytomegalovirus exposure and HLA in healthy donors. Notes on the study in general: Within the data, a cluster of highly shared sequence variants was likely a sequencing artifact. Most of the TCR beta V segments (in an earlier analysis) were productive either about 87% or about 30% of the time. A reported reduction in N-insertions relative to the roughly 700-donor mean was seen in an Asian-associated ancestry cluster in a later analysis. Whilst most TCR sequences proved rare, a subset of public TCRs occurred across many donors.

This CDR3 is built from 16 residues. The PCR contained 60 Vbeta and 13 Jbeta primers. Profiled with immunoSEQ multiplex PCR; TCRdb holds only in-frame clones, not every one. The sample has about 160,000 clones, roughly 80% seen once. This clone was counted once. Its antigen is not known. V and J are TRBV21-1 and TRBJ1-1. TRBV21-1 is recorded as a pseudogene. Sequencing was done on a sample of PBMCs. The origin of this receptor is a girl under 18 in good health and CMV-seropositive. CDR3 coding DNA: TGTGCCAGCAGCAAAATAGCGCAGGCGACGAACACTGAAGCTTTCTTT. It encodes CASSKIAQATNTEAFF.